Sequencing of this T cell receptor beta chain was carried out in a study of blood T cells in healthy people across ages. Study-level points and caveats: There were more naive CD4+ cells and higher diversity in long-lived donors than in aged donors. Considered underestimates were the diversity estimates obtained from one million T cells.

The table lists this clonotype with a count of one. The antigen remains unidentified. The length of the CDR3 is 17 residues. Each donor was a healthy Caucasian individual from Russia, aged 6 to 90. A J-beta primer mix and a sample-barcoded 5' primer were used in a second PCR of about 7 to 12 cycles. TCRdb ran MiXCR on the 5' RACE reads and lists one entry per CDR3 protein. The repertoire has about 1 million distinct CDR3 sequences, 40% to 55% of them found once; the top ten carry approximately 17%. The receptor was derived from a woman aged 55-69 years in good health. Source material: blood. The chain joins TRBV21-1 to TRBJ2-1; no DNA check was done on the table's D call, TRBD2. TRBV21-1 is a pseudogene. The DNA for the CDR3 is TGTGCCAGCGGCGAGGGCGGGAGGGCTAGCGGGAGCTATGAGCAGTTCTTC. Residues: CASGEGGRASGSYEQFF.